Following are 20 T cell receptor beta chains from one sample sequenced in a study of shared clonotypes between healthy human individuals. Sequenced by immunoSEQ multiplex PCR; TCRdb stores in-frame clones only, minus some. The data contain a few hundred thousand clones, 87% of them seen just once; the ten biggest clones take up roughly 15%. Sequences were obtained from memory CD8+ T cells sorted from blood. Sample subset: CD45RO+ cells pooled with CCR7-negative TemRA cells. The source of these receptors is a young man in good health.

The V call is TRBV6-5, the J call TRBJ1-1, with a tentative D call TRBD1 (5 bases). Trimming pared 6 bases from V and 1 base from J, leaving 12 bases between. Germline V lookup: CDR1 MNHEY, CDR2 SVGAGI. This CDR3 region has 14 residues. The CDR3 loop reads CASSITGTNTEAFF. The CDR3 coding sequence is TGTGCCAGCAGCATCACAGGAACGAACACTGAAGCTTTCTTT.

The chain has TRBV30 and TRBJ2-2; D unclear. The CDR3 extends over 12 amino acids. Trimming took 0 bases from V and 7 from J, leaving 6 bases between them. Germline CDR1 and CDR2: GTSNPN and SVGIG (reference sequence). The CDR3 sequence: CAWSVYNGELFF. As DNA, the CDR3 is TGTGCCTGGAGTGTATACAACGGGGAGCTGTTTTTT. The full variable domain, in which reference TRBV30 and TRBJ2-2 provide the parts outside the CDR3, is SQTIHQWPATLVQPVGSPLSLECTVEGTSNPNLYWYRQAAGRGLQLLFYSVGIGQISSEVPQNLSASRPQDRQFILSSKKLLLSDSGFYLCAWSVYNGELFFGEGSRLTVL.

The chain couples TRBV10-2 to TRBJ2-7; D could derive from TRBD1 or TRBD2 (5 bases each). The ends were cut back, 0 bases at V and 12 bases at J, with 15 bases in the middle. Germline CDR1 is WSHSY and CDR2 is SAAADI. This CDR3 contains 13 residues. The CDR3 protein is CASSESEGPDRYF. CDR3 nucleotide sequence: TGCGCCAGCAGTGAGTCCGAGGGGCCAGACAGGTACTTC.

The chain uses TRBV9 and TRBJ2-2, with D perhaps TRBD1 (5 bases). This CDR3 region has 18 residues. The germline V gene has CDR1 SGDLS and CDR2 YYNGEE. Deletions cut 1 base from V and 1 base from J, with 17 bases between. The CDR3 DNA follows: TGTGCCAGCAGCGTAACGGCCCGAGGACACTTGAACACCGGGGAGCTGTTTTTT. Protein product: CASSVTARGHLNTGELFF.

The V and J genes are TRBV5-1 and TRBJ2-3; D might be TRBD2 (6 bases). Germline values: CDR1 SGHRS, CDR2 YFSETQ. Trimming shortened V by 3 bases and J by 0 bases, and 8 bases separated the two germline ends. This CDR3 is 14 amino acids long. CDR3: CASSSGTSTDTQYF. CDR3 bases: TGCGCCAGCAGCTCAGGGACTAGCACAGATACGCAGTATTTT.

This clone was found a few times. This chain joins TRBV7-2 and TRBJ2-7, with 8 bases lining up with TRBD1. J was trimmed by 1 base and V by 4 bases; bases with no gene match: 9. This CDR3 comprises 16 residues. Germline CDR1 and CDR2: SGHTA and FQGNSA. The CDR3: CASSSFFTGGSYEQYF. The CDR3 bases are TGTGCCAGCAGCTCCTTCTTTACAGGGGGATCCTACGAGCAGTACTTC. Full variable domain (rest looked up from reference TRBV7-2 and TRBJ2-7): GAGVSQSPSNKVTEKGKDVELRCDPISGHTALYWYRQSLGQGLEFLIYFQGNSAPDKSGLPSDRFSAERTGGSVSTLTIQRTQQEDSAVYLCASSSFFTGGSYEQYFGPGTRLTVT.

V is TRBV7-9 and J is TRBJ1-1, with TRBD1 identical over 8 bases. This CDR3 comprises 16 residues. V lost 2 bases, J lost 3 bases, and 8 bases stayed unmatched. The germline gives CDR1 SEHNR, CDR2 FQNEAQ (reference sequence). CDR3 sequence: CASSLTPGQGDTEAFF. The CDR3 DNA is TGTGCCAGCAGCTTAACGCCTGGACAGGGAGACACTGAAGCTTTCTTT.

J is TRBJ1-5 and V is TRBV19, with 10 nucleotides matching TRBD1. Germline loops: CDR1 LNHDA, CDR2 SQIVND (reference sequence). V was clipped by 5 bases and J by 4 bases; unmatched bases: 2. This CDR3 spans 14 amino acids. The CDR3 is CASSWDRGNQPQHF. DNA for the CDR3: TGTGCCAGTAGTTGGGACAGGGGTAATCAGCCCCAGCATTTT.

V gene TRBV7-9 combines with J gene TRBJ1-1; the D is unclear. V shed 1 base and J shed 1 base, with 13 bases lying between them. The CDR3 consists of 16 residues. Germline V gene lookup returns CDR1 SEHNR and CDR2 FQNEAQ (reference sequence). For the CDR3, the DNA is TGTGCCAGCAGCTTAGTGCCGTCCGGGCCGAACACTGAAGCTTTCTTT. Its protein product is CASSLVPSGPNTEAFF.

The chain has TRBV6-6 and TRBJ2-5; no clear D. The CDR3 runs to 13 residues. V shed 2 bases and J shed 0 bases, with 4 bases lying between them. The V gene's germline CDR1 is MNHNY and CDR2 SVGAGI (reference sequence). CDR3 nucleotide sequence: TGTGCCAGCAGTTACCCGTACCAAGAGACCCAGTACTTC. Amino acid sequence: CASSYPYQETQYF.

This clone has a handful of counts. The chain combines TRBV4-1 with TRBJ1-4; D ambiguous. Trimming stripped 0 bases from V and 0 bases from J, with 8 bases between. The CDR3 totals 16 residues. The germline CDR1 and CDR2 sequences are MGHRA and YSYEKL. The CDR3 DNA reads TGCGCCAGCAGCCAAGAAAGGGTTGCAACTAATGAAAAACTGTTTTTT. It specifies CASSQERVATNEKLFF.

The chain is built from TRBV7-9 and TRBJ2-7; TRBD2 might be the D (5 bases). This CDR3 region has 17 residues. V dropped 1 base and J dropped 0 bases, with 16 bases sitting between them. Looked up from germline, CDR1 is SEHNR and CDR2 is FQNEAQ (reference sequence). CDR3 sequence reads: CASSLGTYGESSYEQYF. DNA of the CDR3: TGTGCCAGCAGCTTAGGCACCTATGGGGAGAGCTCCTACGAGCAGTACTTC.

CDR3: CASSSYGFTDTQYF. The CDR3 DNA sequence: TGCGCCAGCAGCTCTTATGGCTTCACAGATACGCAGTATTTT. This chain connects TRBV5-1 to TRBJ2-3; no firm D call. V lost 3 bases and J lost 2, with 10 bases in between. This CDR3 comprises 14 residues. Germline lookup yields CDR1 SGHRS and CDR2 YFSETQ.

The chain joins TRBV18 to TRBJ2-1, with 8 bases that match TRBD2. This CDR3 is built from 18 residues. The germline V gene has CDR1 KGHSH and CDR2 LQKENI. Unmatched junction bases numbered 17, after V lost 4 bases and J lost 6 bases. The CDR3, as DNA: TGTGCCAGCTCACAAACCGGACTAGCTTGGGGGTTTGGCAATGAGCAGTTCTTC. It translates to CASSQTGLAWGFGNEQFF. Filled out from reference TRBV18 and TRBJ2-1, the complete variable domain reads NAGVMQNPRHLVRRRGQEARLRCSPMKGHSHVYWYRQLPEEGLKFMVYLQKENIIDESGMPKERFSAEFPKEGPSILRIQQVVRGDSAAYFCASSQTGLAWGFGNEQFFGPGTRLTVL.

V usage is TRBV6-5 and J usage is TRBJ2-7; no clear D. V was shortened by 0 bases and J by 7 bases, with 13 bases between the two germline ends. The CDR3 runs 14 residues. The germline gives CDR1 MNHEY, CDR2 SVGAGI. CDR3 in amino acids: CASSYSIDVGEQYF. The CDR3 bases are TGTGCCAGCAGTTACTCGATAGATGTGGGGGAGCAGTACTTC.

The rearrangement joins TRBV2 to TRBJ2-1; D is unclear. In germline, CDR1 is SNHLY, CDR2 FYNNEI. The ends were cut back, 3 bases at V and 7 bases at J, with 10 bases in the middle. The CDR3 sequence is 13 residues long. The CDR3 sequence is CASSELGWNEQFF. CDR3 bases: TGTGCCAGCAGTGAGTTGGGGTGGAATGAGCAGTTCTTC. The complete variable domain, with remaining parts taken from reference TRBV2 and TRBJ2-1, reads EPEVTQTPSHQVTQMGQEVILRCVPISNHLYFYWYRQILGQKVEFLVSFYNNEISEKSEIFDDQFSVERPDGSNFTLKIRSTKLEDSAMYFCASSELGWNEQFFGPGTRLTVL.

The rearrangement joins TRBV10-2 to TRBJ1-5, with TRBD1 as a possible D gene (5 bases). Per the germline V gene, CDR1 is WSHSY and CDR2 is SAAADI. This CDR3 contains 14 residues. Trimming removed 3 bases from V and 6 bases from J, with 12 bases in between. The CDR3 nucleotides read TGCGCCAGCAGTGATGGAGACAGTTTTCAGCCCCAGCATTTT. It translates to CASSDGDSFQPQHF.

The rearrangement links TRBV4-3 to TRBJ2-7; D uncertain. The CDR3 is 13 amino acids. Trimming shortened V by 0 bases and J by 5 bases, and 8 bases separated the two germline ends. CDR1 and CDR2 from the germline V gene are LGHNA and YSLEER. CDR3 bases: TGCGCCAGCAGCCAAGATGCGACTCACGAGCAGTACTTC. This codes for CASSQDATHEQYF.

The V and J genes are TRBV6-5 and TRBJ2-1; 8 nucleotides agree with TRBD1. The trim removed 0 bases at V and 7 bases at J, leaving 8 bases unmatched. Germline CDR1 and CDR2: MNHEY and SVGAGI. The CDR3 totals 16 residues. Written as DNA, the CDR3 is TGTGCCAGCAGTTACTCACAGGGGGAGTGGGCGAATGAGCAGTTCTTC. Its translation is CASSYSQGEWANEQFF.

The V gene is TRBV2, the J gene TRBJ2-7, with D possibly being TRBD2 (6 bases). Trimming removed 6 bases at V and 4 bases at J, with 16 bases between. CDR3 size: 14 residues. Germline CDR1 SNHLY, CDR2 FYNNEI. CDR3 DNA sequence: TGTGCCAGCAGGGGAGGCCTGCGACCTTACGAGCAGTACTTC. Protein: CASRGGLRPYEQYF.